Following are 28 T cell receptor beta chains from one sample sequenced in a study of blood T cell repertoires in COVID-19. The protocol was immunoSEQ multiplex PCR, while the TCRdb copy is restricted to in-frame clones and leaves out a portion. Of about 94,000 clones listed, 80% to 85% are singletons. The material sequenced was peripheral blood. All receptors derive from a man aged 55 to 70 with acute or convalescent COVID-19.

CDR3 amino acids: CAWSGGGGKTSYNSPLHF. The CDR3 bases are TGTGCCTGGAGTGGAGGAGGGGGCAAGACCTCCTATAATTCACCCCTCCACTTT. This chain links TRBV30 with TRBJ1-6, with 7 bases fitting TRBD1. V lost 1 base, J lost 0 bases, and 9 bases stayed unmatched. This CDR3 is 18 amino acids long. CDR1 is GTSNPN and CDR2 is SVGIG in the germline V gene (reference sequence).

V is TRBV29-1 and J is TRBJ2-7, with D possibly TRBD1 on 5 matching bases. V lost 3 bases and J lost 3, with 9 bases in between. This CDR3 is 12 amino acids long. Germline V CDR1 and CDR2: SQVTM, ANQGSEA. The DNA for the CDR3 is TGCAGCGTTGAGTTCACAGGCTACGAGCAGTACTTC. Translating gives CSVEFTGYEQYF.

The J gene is TRBJ1-3, the V gene TRBV4-2; 9 nucleotides agree with TRBD1. The germline V gene has CDR1 LGHNA and CDR2 YNFKEQ. With V trimmed by 4 bases and J by 4 bases, 5 bases remained unmatched. CDR3 length equals 15 residues. The CDR3 loop reads CASSPQGAGGNTIYF. For the CDR3, the DNA is TGTGCCAGCAGCCCACAGGGGGCGGGGGGAAACACCATATATTTT.

This clone appeared a single time. V usage is TRBV3-1 (or the pseudogene TRBV3-2) and J usage is TRBJ2-3; 11 positions match TRBD1. The CDR3 consists of 16 residues. In germline, CDR1 is LGHDT, CDR2 YNNKEL (reference sequence). The V segment lost 0 bases and the J segment 7 bases; nucleotides outside the gene matches: 6. CDR3 nucleotides: TGTGCCAGCAGCCAAGATCGGACAGGGGGCGGACATACGCAGTATTTT. Translated: CASSQDRTGGGHTQYF.

This chain joins TRBV7-3 and TRBJ1-2, with 9 bases fitting TRBD1. This CDR3 is 13 amino acids long. V shed 5 bases and J 6 bases; nucleotides not matched to a gene: 4. Germline lookup yields CDR1 SGHTA and CDR2 FQGTGA. The CDR3 region has the DNA TGTGCCAGCAGCCCAACAGGGGGCCATGGCTACACCTTC. This sequence encodes CASSPTGGHGYTF.

CDR3 DNA: TGTGCCAGCAGCTTAGAGGCCAGGGATGGCTACACCTTC. Its protein product is CASSLEARDGYTF. The chain uses TRBV7-6 and TRBJ1-2, with a possible D match to TRBD1 (5 bases). Deletions cut 1 base from V and 6 bases from J, with 9 bases between. The CDR3 is made up of 13 amino acids. From germline, CDR1 is SGHVS and CDR2 FNYEAQ.

This clone was seen once. At one end the junction does not follow the germline gene, possibly because of a read error. The chain couples TRBV6-1 to TRBJ1-4; D possibly corresponds to TRBD1 (6 bases). Germline CDR1 reads MNHNS; CDR2 reads SASEGT. CDR3 length equals 15 residues. In DNA, the CDR3 is TGTGCCAGCAGGGAAGGACAGAACCGCAATGAAAAACTGTTTTTT. As protein: CASREGQNRNEKLFF.

The chain is built from TRBV10-1 and TRBJ1-1; 8 nucleotides line up with TRBD1. CDR1 and CDR2 from the germline V gene are WNHNN and SYGVQD (reference sequence). The length of the CDR3 is 14 residues. Trimming took 10 bases from V and 0 from J; bases not matched to a gene: 7. CDR3 DNA: TGCGCCACATCTCGGGGACAGGTGAACACTGAAGCTTTCTTT. Its translation is CATSRGQVNTEAFF.

This clone was observed once. The rearrangement links TRBV6-8 to TRBJ2-7; 7 bases are a match to TRBD2. Germline loops: CDR1 MNHGY, CDR2 SAAAGT. This CDR3 comprises 18 residues. With 2 bases clipped from V and 0 bases from J, the junction kept 13 bases outside the gene matches. The CDR3 is CASSYPGRGGASSYEQYF. The CDR3, as DNA: TGTGCCAGCAGTTACCCGGGAAGGGGAGGGGCCAGCTCCTACGAGCAGTACTTC.

The chain links TRBV10-3 to TRBJ1-4; D is perhaps TRBD1 (5 bases). This CDR3 contains 14 residues. V dropped 4 bases and J dropped 4 bases, with 10 bases sitting between them. CDR1 ENHRY and CDR2 SYGVKD come from the germline V gene. As DNA, the CDR3 is TGTGCCATCAGTGGACAGAGCCTTAATGAAAAACTGTTTTTT. Translating gives CAISGQSLNEKLFF.

The chain joins TRBV29-1 to TRBJ2-1; 11 bases fit TRBD1. The length of the CDR3 is 14 residues. The germline V gene has CDR1 SQVTM and CDR2 ANQGSEA. Germline trimming cut 4 bases from V and 4 bases from J; bases unmatched to any gene: 3. The DNA of the CDR3 is TGCAGCGTTGTAGGGACAGGGGGTTACAATGAGCAGTTCTTC. It yields the protein CSVVGTGGYNEQFF.

The CDR3 reads CAISGQGNQPQHF. The CDR3 bases are TGTGCCATCAGCGGACAGGGCAATCAGCCCCAGCATTTT. The chain employs TRBV10-3 and TRBJ1-5, with 7 bases that match TRBD1. Germline lookup yields CDR1 ENHRY and CDR2 SYGVKD. The CDR3 runs to 13 residues. Germline trimming cut 6 bases from V and 2 bases from J; bases unmatched to any gene: 1.

V and J are TRBV11-2 and TRBJ1-2; TRBD1 matches at 9 bases. The length of the CDR3 is 15 residues. The J segment lost 8 bases and the V segment lost 4 bases, leaving 11 bases of the junction unmatched. Per germline, CDR1 SGHAT and CDR2 FQNNGV. The DNA of the CDR3 is TGTGCCAGCAGCTGGACAGGGGCCCACAAGGAGGGCTACACCTTC. It specifies CASSWTGAHKEGYTF.

The chain has TRBV19 and TRBJ1-1; 11 positions match TRBD1. Germline CDR1 is LNHDA and CDR2 is SQIVND (reference sequence). The CDR3 is 17 residues long. Trimming cost V 2 bases and J 1 base; bases outside gene matches: 6. The CDR3 spells CASSIRTGGAENTEAFF. In DNA form, the CDR3 reads TGTGCCAGTAGTATACGGACAGGGGGCGCAGAGAACACTGAAGCTTTCTTT. The full variable domain, its missing parts supplied by reference TRBV19 and TRBJ1-1, is DGGITQSPKYLFRKEGQNVTLSCEQNLNHDAMYWYRQDPGQGLRLIYYSQIVNDFQKGDIAEGYSVSREKKESFPLTVTSAQKNPTAFYLCASSIRTGGAENTEAFFGQGTRLTVV.

This sequence joins TRBV3-1 (or the pseudogene TRBV3-2) and TRBJ2-1, with D maybe TRBD1 (5 bases). CDR1 LGHDT and CDR2 YNNKEL come from the germline V gene (reference sequence). The CDR3 has 14 residues. The germline V and J ends were trimmed by 2 bases and 8 bases, with 13 bases remaining between them. The CDR3 spells CASSQYSPQDEQFF. CDR3 coding DNA: TGTGCCAGCAGCCAATACTCGCCACAGGATGAGCAGTTCTTC.

In this sample, this clone turned up once. The CDR3 region has the DNA TGTGCCAGCAGCAACCGAGGGGGTGGCAGGAACACTGAAGCTTTCTTT. It is translated as CASSNRGGGRNTEAFF. J is TRBJ1-1 and V is TRBV21-1; whether TRBD1, the table's D call, matches the DNA was not checked. TRBV21-1 is a listed pseudogene. This CDR3 is built from 16 residues.

The V and J genes are TRBV19 and TRBJ1-5, with D tentatively TRBD1 (6 bases). The CDR3 is 14 amino acids. V lost 9 bases and J lost 4, with 16 bases in between. Per germline, CDR1 LNHDA and CDR2 SQIVND (reference sequence). The CDR3 DNA reads TGTGCCAGCAAACGACAGGCCGGGAATCAGCCCCAGCATTTT. Protein sequence: CASKRQAGNQPQHF.

The chain joins TRBV30 to TRBJ1-3, with a tentative D call TRBD1 (5 bases). The length of the CDR3 is 15 residues. V lost 2 bases and J 3 bases, leaving 14 bases between the germline ends. Germline CDR1 GTSNPN, CDR2 SVGIG (reference sequence). The CDR3 region is CAWSTGRRGGNTIYF. The CDR3 nucleotides read TGTGCCTGGAGTACGGGACGGCGGGGTGGAAACACCATATATTTT.

The V gene is TRBV18, the J gene TRBJ1-1; 7 bases agree with TRBD1. The V gene end was trimmed by 5 bases and the J gene end by 3 bases; junction bases not matched to a gene: 3. This CDR3 is built from 13 residues. From germline, CDR1 is KGHSH and CDR2 LQKENI. In nucleotides, the CDR3 is TGTGCCAGCTCATCTGGGACAGACACTGAAGCTTTCTTT. Amino acid sequence: CASSSGTDTEAFF.

V usage is TRBV20-1 and J usage is TRBJ1-1; 7 bases fit TRBD1. The ends lost 3 bases at V and 5 bases at J; junction bases unmatched: 9. The CDR3 has 14 amino acids. Germline V gives CDR1 DFQATT, CDR2 SNEGSKA (reference sequence). In DNA, the CDR3 is TGCAGTGCTAGTGCAGGGGGAGGAGCGACTGAAGCTTTCTTT. As protein: CSASAGGGATEAFF.

This clone has a single count. The chain carries TRBV5-1 and TRBJ1-1; D unresolved. The V end lost 1 base, the J end lost 1 base, and 11 bases lay between the germline ends. The CDR3 length is 15 residues. Germline V lookup: CDR1 SGHRS, CDR2 YFSETQ. CDR3 bases: TGCGCCAGCAGCTTGCGCAGGTCCCCGAACACTGAAGCTTTCTTT. It codes for CASSLRRSPNTEAFF.

The chain joins TRBV24-1 to TRBJ1-5; D remains ambiguous. V was clipped by 12 bases and J by 0 bases, with 14 bases between them. Germline V gene data show CDR1 as KGHDR and CDR2 as SFDVKD. The CDR3 is made up of 14 amino acids. In DNA form, the CDR3 reads TGTGCCGCGCCGGGCCGGGATAGCAATCAGCCCCAGCATTTT. Translation gives CAAPGRDSNQPQHF.

This chain connects TRBV19 to TRBJ1-6; perhaps TRBD1 as D (6 bases). The CDR3 consists of 13 residues. CDR1 LNHDA and CDR2 SQIVND come from the germline V gene (reference sequence). The V gene lost 1 base and the J gene lost 9 bases, with 7 bases spanning the gap. The CDR3 DNA sequence: TGTGCCAGTAGTATAGCGGACAGTTCACCCCTCCACTTT. Encoded protein: CASSIADSSPLHF.

The genes are TRBV29-1 and TRBJ2-3; D is ambiguous. V was pared by 0 bases and J by 4 bases, with 5 bases between. The CDR3 extends over 12 amino acids. Germline assignment: CDR1 SQVTM and CDR2 ANQGSEA. CDR3 nucleotides: TGCAGCGTTGAAGAACGGGCAGATACGCAGTATTTT. Protein product: CSVEERADTQYF.

The J gene is TRBJ1-1, the V gene TRBV5-5, with TRBD1 identical over 8 bases. Germline CDR1 SGHKS, CDR2 YYEKEE (reference sequence). This CDR3 has 16 residues. V shed 0 bases, J shed 5 bases, and the junction held 9 bases outside the gene matches. The CDR3 region has the DNA TGTGCCAGCAGCTTGGAGGCAGGGGGCAGAGGTACTGAAGCTTTCTTT. The encoded protein is CASSLEAGGRGTEAFF.

The chain joins TRBV6-1 to TRBJ2-5; TRBD1 matches 8 bases. The J segment lost 7 bases and the V segment lost 3 bases, leaving 4 bases of the junction unmatched. The CDR3 totals 13 residues. Germline V gene data show CDR1 as MNHNS and CDR2 as SASEGT. CDR3 protein: CASSEDRVGTQYF. The CDR3 bases are TGTGCCAGCAGTGAGGACAGGGTAGGGACCCAGTACTTC.

The DNA of the CDR3 is TGTGCCTGGAACGCCGGGGGGGACTATGGCTACACCTTC. This codes for CAWNAGGDYGYTF. The V and J genes are TRBV30 and TRBJ1-2, with TRBD1 as a possible D gene (5 bases). Germline V gene lookup returns CDR1 GTSNPN and CDR2 SVGIG (reference sequence). This CDR3 is 13 amino acids long. With 4 bases removed from V and 3 bases from J, the gap between germline ends came to 12 bases.

This clone was seen once. The chain employs TRBV7-9 and TRBJ2-7, with 12 bases aligning to TRBD1. This CDR3 contains 16 residues. The ends lost 5 bases at V and 6 bases at J; junction bases unmatched: 11. Germline CDR1 SEHNR, CDR2 FQNEAQ (reference sequence). The CDR3: CASSRGGTGGGGEQYF. The CDR3 coding sequence is TGTGCCAGCAGCCGCGGCGGGACAGGGGGCGGGGGCGAGCAGTACTTC.